The following is a T cell receptor beta chain sequence with its context. This specimen comes from a study of blood T cell repertoires in COVID-19. Original data processing: Scientists estimated how many nucleated cells there were by amplifying reference gene primers. Sequencing was performed with immunoSEQ multiplex PCR; in TCRdb, only in-frame clones are kept and a portion is missing. Clonal size and the V and J genes are those of that table, whereas D and trimming came from the DNA. The profile shows about 68,000 clones, roughly 90% of them singletons. Per germline, CDR1 SQVTM and CDR2 ANQGSEA. Trimming took 5 bases from V and 2 from J, leaving 13 bases between them. The CDR3 is 14 residues long.

The sample taken for sequencing was peripheral blood. This clonotype originated in an elderly man with COVID-19, enrolled during active disease. This sequence joins TRBV29-1 and TRBJ1-5; TRBD1 is a possible D gene (5 bases). The chain's CDR3 is CSVWGGRGNQPQHF. In DNA, the CDR3 is TGCAGCGTTTGGGGGGGACGAGGCAATCAGCCCCAGCATTTT. The full variable domain, with the rest looked up from reference TRBV29-1 and TRBJ1-5, is SAVISQKPSRDICQRGTSLTIQCQVDSQVTMMFWYRQQPGQSLTLIATANQGSEATYESGFVIDKFPISRPNLTFSTLTVSNMSPEDSSIYLCSVWGGRGNQPQHFGDGTRLSIL.